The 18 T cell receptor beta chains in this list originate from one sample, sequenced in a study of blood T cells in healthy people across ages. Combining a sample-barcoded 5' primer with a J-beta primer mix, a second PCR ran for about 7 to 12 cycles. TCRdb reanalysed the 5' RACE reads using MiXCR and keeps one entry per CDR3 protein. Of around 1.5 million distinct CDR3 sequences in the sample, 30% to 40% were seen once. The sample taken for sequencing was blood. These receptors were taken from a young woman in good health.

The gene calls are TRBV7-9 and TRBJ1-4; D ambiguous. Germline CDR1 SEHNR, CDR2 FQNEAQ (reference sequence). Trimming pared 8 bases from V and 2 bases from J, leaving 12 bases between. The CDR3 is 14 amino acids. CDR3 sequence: CASGWAGTNEKLFF. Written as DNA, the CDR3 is TGTGCCAGCGGTTGGGCTGGCACTAATGAAAAACTGTTTTTT.

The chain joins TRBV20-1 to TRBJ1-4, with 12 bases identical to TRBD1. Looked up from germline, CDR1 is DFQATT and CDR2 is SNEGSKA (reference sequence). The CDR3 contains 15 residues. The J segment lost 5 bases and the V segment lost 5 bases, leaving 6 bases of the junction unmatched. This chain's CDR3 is CSALAGQGANEKLFF. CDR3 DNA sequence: TGCAGTGCTCTAGCGGGACAGGGGGCGAATGAAAAACTGTTTTTT.

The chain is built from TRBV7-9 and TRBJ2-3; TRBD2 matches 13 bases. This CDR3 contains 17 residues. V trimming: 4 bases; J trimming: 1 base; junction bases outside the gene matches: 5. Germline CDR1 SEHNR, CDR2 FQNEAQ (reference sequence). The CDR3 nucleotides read TGTGCCAGCAGCTCGGTTGGGACTAGCGGGGGCACAGATACGCAGTATTTT. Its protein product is CASSSVGTSGGTDTQYF.

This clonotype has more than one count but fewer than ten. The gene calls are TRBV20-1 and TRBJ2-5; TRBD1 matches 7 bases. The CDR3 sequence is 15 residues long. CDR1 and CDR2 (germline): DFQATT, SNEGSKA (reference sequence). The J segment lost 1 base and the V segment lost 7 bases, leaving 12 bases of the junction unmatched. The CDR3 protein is CSVTGQKNIQETQYF. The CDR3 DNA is TGCAGTGTTACGGGACAGAAAAATATCCAAGAGACCCAGTACTTC.

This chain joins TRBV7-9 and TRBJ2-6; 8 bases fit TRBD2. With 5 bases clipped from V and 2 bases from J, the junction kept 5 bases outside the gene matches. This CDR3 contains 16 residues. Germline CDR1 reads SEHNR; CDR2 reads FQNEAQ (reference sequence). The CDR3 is CASSPREGPGANVLTF. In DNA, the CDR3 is TGTGCCAGCAGCCCCCGGGAGGGTCCTGGGGCCAACGTCCTGACTTTC.

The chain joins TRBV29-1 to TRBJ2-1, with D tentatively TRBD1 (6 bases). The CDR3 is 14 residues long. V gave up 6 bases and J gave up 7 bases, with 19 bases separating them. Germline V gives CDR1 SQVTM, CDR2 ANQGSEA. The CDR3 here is CSVGTGTRWNEQFF. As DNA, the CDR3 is TGCAGCGTGGGAACCGGGACAAGGTGGAATGAGCAGTTCTTC.

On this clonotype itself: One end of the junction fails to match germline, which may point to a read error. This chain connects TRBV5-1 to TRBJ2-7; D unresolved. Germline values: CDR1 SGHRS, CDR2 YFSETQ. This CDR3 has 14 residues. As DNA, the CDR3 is TGTGCCAGCAGTTTATATTCGGGTTCCTACGAGCAGTACTTC. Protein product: CASSLYSGSYEQYF. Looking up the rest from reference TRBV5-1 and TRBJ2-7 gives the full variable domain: KAGVTQTPRYLIKTRGQQVTLSCSPISGHRSVSWYQQTPGQGLQFLFEYFSETQRNKGNFPGRFSGRQFSNSRSEMNVSTLELGDSALYLCASSLYSGSYEQYFGPGTRLTVT.

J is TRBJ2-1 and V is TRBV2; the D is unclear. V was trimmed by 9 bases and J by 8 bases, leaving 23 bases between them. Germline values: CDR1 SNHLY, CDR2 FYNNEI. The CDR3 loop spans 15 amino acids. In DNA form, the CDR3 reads TGTGCCAGGGCCCTAAGTGAGGTCCTTGGGGATGAGCAGTTCTTC. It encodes CARALSEVLGDEQFF.

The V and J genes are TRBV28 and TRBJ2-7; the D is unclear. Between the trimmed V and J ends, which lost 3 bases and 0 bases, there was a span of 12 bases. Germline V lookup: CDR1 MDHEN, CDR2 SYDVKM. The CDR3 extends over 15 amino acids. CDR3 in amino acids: CASSLNRLSSYEQYF. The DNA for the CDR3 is TGTGCCAGCAGTTTGAACAGACTTAGCTCCTACGAGCAGTACTTC.

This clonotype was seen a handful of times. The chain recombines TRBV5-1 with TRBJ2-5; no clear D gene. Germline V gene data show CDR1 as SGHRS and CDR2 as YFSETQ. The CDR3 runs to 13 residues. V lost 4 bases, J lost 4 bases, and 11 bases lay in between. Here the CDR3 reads CASSIGPGETQYF. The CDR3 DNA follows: TGCGCCAGCAGCATCGGACCCGGAGAGACCCAGTACTTC.

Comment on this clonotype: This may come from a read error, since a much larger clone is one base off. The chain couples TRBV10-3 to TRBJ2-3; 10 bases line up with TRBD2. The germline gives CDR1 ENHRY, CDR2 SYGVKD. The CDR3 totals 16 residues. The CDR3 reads CAISDSSGSSTGTQYF. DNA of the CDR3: TGTGCCATCAGTGATTCTAGCGGGAGCTCCACAGGTACGCAGTATTTT.

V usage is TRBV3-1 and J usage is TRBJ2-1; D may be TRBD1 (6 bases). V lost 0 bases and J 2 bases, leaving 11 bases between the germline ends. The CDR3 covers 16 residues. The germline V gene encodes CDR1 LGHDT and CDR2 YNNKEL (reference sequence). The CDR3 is CASSQESDSAYNEQFF. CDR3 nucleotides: TGTGCCAGCAGCCAAGAATCGGACAGTGCCTACAATGAGCAGTTCTTC.

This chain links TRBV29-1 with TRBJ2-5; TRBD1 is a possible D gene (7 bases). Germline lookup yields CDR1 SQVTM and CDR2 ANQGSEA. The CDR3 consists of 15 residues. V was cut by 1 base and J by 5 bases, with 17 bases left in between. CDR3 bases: TGCAGCGTTGAAGCCGGGCAGGGGGGTTCGGAGACCCAGTACTTC. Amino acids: CSVEAGQGGSETQYF. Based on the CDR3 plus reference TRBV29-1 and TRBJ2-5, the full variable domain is SAVISQKPSRDICQRGTSLTIQCQVDSQVTMMFWYRQQPGQSLTLIATANQGSEATYESGFVIDKFPISRPNLTFSTLTVSNMSPEDSSIYLCSVEAGQGGSETQYFGPGTRLLVL.

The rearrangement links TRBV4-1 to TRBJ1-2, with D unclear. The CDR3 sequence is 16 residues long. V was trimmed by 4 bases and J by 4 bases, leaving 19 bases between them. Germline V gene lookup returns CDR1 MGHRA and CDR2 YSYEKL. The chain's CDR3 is CASSRILREGSYGYTF. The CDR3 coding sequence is TGCGCCAGCAGCCGGATCCTTAGGGAGGGTTCCTATGGCTACACCTTC.

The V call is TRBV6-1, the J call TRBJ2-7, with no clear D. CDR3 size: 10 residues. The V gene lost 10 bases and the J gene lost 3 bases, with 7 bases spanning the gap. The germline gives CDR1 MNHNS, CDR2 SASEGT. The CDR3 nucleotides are TGTGCCATCGGGTGCTACGAGCAGTACTTC. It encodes CAIGCYEQYF.

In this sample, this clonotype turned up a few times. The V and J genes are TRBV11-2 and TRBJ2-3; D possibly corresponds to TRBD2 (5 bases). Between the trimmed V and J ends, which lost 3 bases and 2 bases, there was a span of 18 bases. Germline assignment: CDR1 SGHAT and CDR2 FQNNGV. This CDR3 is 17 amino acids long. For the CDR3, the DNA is TGTGCCAGCAGCTTTGACGGACTGAGACTACACACAGATACGCAGTATTTT. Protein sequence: CASSFDGLRLHTDTQYF.

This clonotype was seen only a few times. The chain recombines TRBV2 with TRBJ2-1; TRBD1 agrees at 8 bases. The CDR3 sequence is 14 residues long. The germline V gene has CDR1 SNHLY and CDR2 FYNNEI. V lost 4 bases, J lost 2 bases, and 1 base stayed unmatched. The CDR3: CASSGGQAYNEQFF. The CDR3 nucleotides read TGTGCCAGCAGTGGGGGACAGGCCTACAATGAGCAGTTCTTC. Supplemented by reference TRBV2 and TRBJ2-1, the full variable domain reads EPEVTQTPSHQVTQMGQEVILRCVPISNHLYFYWYRQILGQKVEFLVSFYNNEISEKSEIFDDQFSVERPDGSNFTLKIRSTKLEDSAMYFCASSGGQAYNEQFFGPGTRLTVL.

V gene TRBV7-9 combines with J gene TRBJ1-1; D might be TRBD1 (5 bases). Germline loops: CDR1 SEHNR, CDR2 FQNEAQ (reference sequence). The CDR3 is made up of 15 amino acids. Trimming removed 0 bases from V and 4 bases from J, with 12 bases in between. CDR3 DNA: TGTGCCAGCAGCTTAGCGGAGGTGGGGGGCACTGAAGCTTTCTTT. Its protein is CASSLAEVGGTEAFF. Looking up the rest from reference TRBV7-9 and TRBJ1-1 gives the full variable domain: DTGVSQNPRHKITKRGQNVTFRCDPISEHNRLYWYRQTLGQGPEFLTYFQNEAQLEKSRLLSDRFSAERPKGSFSTLEIQRTEQGDSAMYLCASSLAEVGGTEAFFGQGTRLTVV.